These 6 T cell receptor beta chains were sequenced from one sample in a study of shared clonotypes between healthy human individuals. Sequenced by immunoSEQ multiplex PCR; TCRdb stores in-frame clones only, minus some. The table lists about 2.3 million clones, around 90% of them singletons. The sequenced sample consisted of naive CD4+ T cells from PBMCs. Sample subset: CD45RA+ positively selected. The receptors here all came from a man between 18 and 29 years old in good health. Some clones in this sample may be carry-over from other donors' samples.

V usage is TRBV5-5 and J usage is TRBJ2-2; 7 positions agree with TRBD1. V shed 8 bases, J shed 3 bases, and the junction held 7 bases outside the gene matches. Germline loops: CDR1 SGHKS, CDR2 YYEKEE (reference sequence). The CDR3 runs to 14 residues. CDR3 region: CASRQGWDTGELFF. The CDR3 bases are TGTGCCAGTAGACAGGGATGGGACACCGGGGAGCTGTTTTTT.

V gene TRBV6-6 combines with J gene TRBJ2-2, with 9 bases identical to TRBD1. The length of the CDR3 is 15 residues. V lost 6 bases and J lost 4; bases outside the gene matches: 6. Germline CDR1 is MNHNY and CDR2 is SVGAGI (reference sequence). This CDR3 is CASRPTGGRTGELFF. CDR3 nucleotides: TGTGCCAGCAGACCGACAGGGGGTCGCACCGGGGAGCTGTTTTTT.

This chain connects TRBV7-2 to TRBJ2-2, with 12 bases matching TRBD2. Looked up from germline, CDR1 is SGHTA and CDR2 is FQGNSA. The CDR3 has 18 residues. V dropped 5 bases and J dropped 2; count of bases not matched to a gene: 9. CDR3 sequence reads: CASSRRTSGDPNTGELFF. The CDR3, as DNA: TGTGCCAGCAGCCGTCGGACTAGCGGGGACCCAAACACCGGGGAGCTGTTTTTT.

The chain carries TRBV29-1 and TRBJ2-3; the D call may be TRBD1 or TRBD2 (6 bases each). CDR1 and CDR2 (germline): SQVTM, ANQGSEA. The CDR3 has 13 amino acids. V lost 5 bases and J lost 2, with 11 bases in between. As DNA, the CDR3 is TGCAGCGTTCGGGGGCGGAACACAGATACGCAGTATTTT. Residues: CSVRGRNTDTQYF.

CDR3 DNA sequence: TGTGCCAGCGGGGAGAGGTGGATGAATGGCTACACCTTC. Residues: CASGERWMNGYTF. The chain recombines TRBV6-6 with TRBJ1-2; D is unclear. V was pared by 8 bases and J by 6 bases, with 16 bases between. CDR1 is MNHNY and CDR2 is SVGAGI in the germline V gene (reference sequence). CDR3 length: 13 residues.

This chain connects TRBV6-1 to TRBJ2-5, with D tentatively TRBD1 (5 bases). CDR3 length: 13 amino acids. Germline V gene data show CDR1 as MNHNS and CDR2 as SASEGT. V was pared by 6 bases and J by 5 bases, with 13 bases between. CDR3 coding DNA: TGTGCCAGCAGGCAGGGTGGAGTGGAGACCCAGTACTTC. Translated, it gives CASRQGGVETQYF.